These 30 T cell receptor beta chains share one sample of origin, sequenced in a study of CD8+ T cells in alopecia areata. Extraction of RNA preceded its reverse transcription into cDNA, which served as the sequencing template. TCRdb keeps only in-frame clones here, not all; method: immunoSEQ multiplex PCR. The profile covers a few hundred thousand clones, with about 61% appearing a single time and approximately 4.9% taken by the ten largest. The sample was CD8+ T cells sorted from blood. The receptors were sampled from a human donor in good health.

The rearrangement joins TRBV4-1 to TRBJ1-6, with TRBD1 identical over 9 bases. The V segment lost 2 bases and the J segment 9 bases; nucleotides outside the gene matches: 8. This CDR3 region has 16 residues. Germline CDR1 is MGHRA and CDR2 is YSYEKL. The CDR3 loop reads CASSQPRTGAISPLHF. DNA of the CDR3: TGCGCCAGCAGCCAACCAAGGACAGGGGCGATTTCACCCCTCCACTTT.

The chain links TRBV29-1 to TRBJ1-1, with 7 bases aligning to TRBD1. With V trimmed by 7 bases and J by 0 bases, 5 bases remained unmatched. This CDR3 has 13 amino acids. Germline V gene sequence: CDR1 SQVTM, CDR2 ANQGSEA. The CDR3 loop is CSAEGGLNTEAFF. The CDR3 nucleotides read TGCAGCGCCGAAGGGGGCCTGAACACTGAAGCTTTCTTT.

V and J are TRBV29-1 and TRBJ2-5; D ambiguous. The CDR3 has 15 amino acids. Germline CDR1 reads SQVTM; CDR2 reads ANQGSEA. The V and J ends lost 2 bases and 6 bases respectively, with 19 bases between them. CDR3 nucleotides: TGCAGCGTTGAAAAAATGGAGCAAGTCGTGAAGACCCAGTACTTC. Amino acids: CSVEKMEQVVKTQYF. The variable domain in full, with the rest retrieved from reference TRBV29-1 and TRBJ2-5, is SAVISQKPSRDICQRGTSLTIQCQVDSQVTMMFWYRQQPGQSLTLIATANQGSEATYESGFVIDKFPISRPNLTFSTLTVSNMSPEDSSIYLCSVEKMEQVVKTQYFGPGTRLLVL.

This clone has a handful of counts. The CDR3: CASSLSRGGGDGYTF. The DNA for the CDR3 is TGTGCCAGCAGCTTGAGCAGGGGAGGTGGAGATGGCTACACCTTC. The J gene is TRBJ1-2, the V gene TRBV7-6; possible D gene TRBD1, 6 bases. The germline V gene has CDR1 SGHVS and CDR2 FNYEAQ. The CDR3 totals 15 residues. The ends were cut back, 3 bases at V and 6 bases at J, with 17 bases in the middle.

V is TRBV5-6 and J is TRBJ2-3; either TRBD1 or TRBD2 may supply D (5 bases each). V was pared by 4 bases and J by 0 bases, with 9 bases between. Germline values: CDR1 SGHDT, CDR2 YYEEEE. CDR3 length equals 14 residues. DNA for the CDR3: TGTGCCAGCAGCCGGGACGCCAGCACAGATACGCAGTATTTT. Translated, it gives CASSRDASTDTQYF.

This chain connects TRBV25-1 to TRBJ1-4; 7 positions match TRBD1. The CDR3 consists of 16 residues. In germline, CDR1 is MGHDK, CDR2 SYGVNS. V lost 6 bases, J lost 7 bases, and 14 bases stayed unmatched. The CDR3 DNA reads as TGTGCCAGCAGCGCTTGGGTGCAGGGGGAAGGTGAAAAACTGTTTTTT. Amino acid sequence: CASSAWVQGEGEKLFF.

The chain uses TRBV7-8 and TRBJ2-7; unclear D gene. Deletions cut 0 bases from V and 3 bases from J, with 6 bases between. Germline CDR1 and CDR2: SGHVS and FQNEAQ. There are 13 residues in the CDR3. CDR3 DNA sequence: TGTGCCAGCAGCTTAGCAGGTAGCTACGAGCAGTACTTC. It specifies CASSLAGSYEQYF.

This clone was seen a handful of times. V and J are TRBV11-1 and TRBJ2-1; weak D call: TRBD2 (6 bases). This CDR3 comprises 12 residues. The germline V gene has CDR1 SGHAT and CDR2 FQDESV (reference sequence). The germline V and J ends were trimmed by 4 bases and 9 bases, with 10 bases remaining between them. The DNA of the CDR3 is TGTGCCAGCAGCTCCCTGGGGGGTGAGCAGTTCTTC. Encoded protein: CASSSLGGEQFF. The full variable domain, rest sourced from reference TRBV11-1 and TRBJ2-1, is EAEVAQSPRYKITEKSQAVAFWCDPISGHATLYWYRQILGQGPELLVQFQDESVVDDSQLPKDRFSAERLKGVDSTLKIQPAELGDSAMYLCASSSLGGEQFFGPGTRLTVL.

The rearrangement links TRBV13 to TRBJ2-3; 12 positions match TRBD2. The V gene's germline CDR1 is PRHDT and CDR2 FYEKMQ (reference sequence). This CDR3 contains 20 residues. After removal of 4 bases from V and 0 bases from J, the junction contained 14 bases not matched to a gene. CDR3 loop: CASSSSVPSGGAVSTDTQYF. The CDR3 nucleotides are TGTGCCAGCAGCTCCTCCGTCCCTAGCGGGGGGGCTGTGAGCACAGATACGCAGTATTTT.

This clone has a handful of counts. A junction boundary mismatches the germline segment, possibly from a read error. The chain employs TRBV29-1 and TRBJ1-1, with 7 bases lining up with TRBD1. This CDR3 spans 12 amino acids. The V gene's germline CDR1 is SQVTM and CDR2 ANQGSEA. The CDR3 sequence: CSAPRDSGFLLF. CDR3 coding DNA: TGCAGCGCCCCCCGGGACAGTGGCTTTTTACTCTTT.

V is TRBV5-1 and J is TRBJ2-7, with 8 bases matching TRBD2. Trimming removed 8 bases from V and 3 bases from J; junction bases left unmatched: 7. The CDR3 sequence is 13 residues long. Per the germline V gene, CDR1 is SGHRS and CDR2 is YFSETQ. CDR3 in amino acids: CASQTSDGYEQYF. Written as DNA, the CDR3 is TGCGCCAGTCAGACTAGCGATGGCTACGAGCAGTACTTC.

V is TRBV4-1 and J is TRBJ2-2; D is tentatively TRBD1 or TRBD2 (5 bases each). V shed 4 bases and J shed 0 bases, with 15 bases lying between them. CDR1 and CDR2 (germline): MGHRA, YSYEKL. This CDR3 comprises 17 residues. The CDR3 DNA reads TGCGCCAGCAGCCTGAGTGGGCTGGGGGCGAACACCGGGGAGCTGTTTTTT. Residues: CASSLSGLGANTGELFF.

The chain employs TRBV14 and TRBJ1-6; possible D gene TRBD1, 6 bases. V lost 1 base to trimming and J lost 6 bases, with 16 bases between them. CDR1 is SGHDN and CDR2 is FVKESK in the germline V gene. The CDR3 totals 17 residues. As DNA, the CDR3 is TGTGCCAGCAGCCAAGTATGGGCAGGGGAGAGTAATTCACCCCTCCACTTT. Protein: CASSQVWAGESNSPLHF. The whole variable domain, filled in from reference TRBV14 and TRBJ1-6, reads EAGVTQFPSHSVIEKGQTVTLRCDPISGHDNLYWYRRVMGKEIKFLLHFVKESKQDESGMPNNRFLAERTGGTYSTLKVQPAELEDSGVYFCASSQVWAGESNSPLHFGNGTRLTVT.

V and J are TRBV7-9 and TRBJ1-1, with no clear D. Trimming removed 0 bases at V and 2 bases at J, with 7 bases between. CDR1 and CDR2 from the germline V gene are SEHNR and FQNEAQ (reference sequence). This CDR3 has 14 residues. CDR3 amino acids: CASSLAGGNTEAFF. The DNA of the CDR3 is TGTGCCAGCAGCTTAGCGGGAGGCAACACTGAAGCTTTCTTT.

The chain joins TRBV2 to TRBJ2-5; 11 bases agree with TRBD2. The germline V gene encodes CDR1 SNHLY and CDR2 FYNNEI. Trimming removed 4 bases from V and 4 bases from J; junction bases left unmatched: 2. The CDR3 is 14 residues long. The CDR3 region has the DNA TGTGCCAGCAGTGTAGCGGGGGGGCGAGAGACCCAGTACTTC. Translated, it gives CASSVAGGRETQYF.

This clone came up a few times. The gene calls are TRBV27 and TRBJ2-1, with D perhaps TRBD1 or TRBD2 (6 bases each). Trimming shortened V by 6 bases and J by 5 bases, and 17 bases separated the two germline ends. Germline V gene data show CDR1 as MNHEY and CDR2 as SMNVEV (reference sequence). The CDR3 length is 15 residues. The CDR3 nucleotides are TGTGCCAGCAGGCACTCCCCGGGGGCTGACAATGAGCAGTTCTTC. Protein: CASRHSPGADNEQFF.

The chain is built from TRBV7-8 and TRBJ2-2; D is perhaps TRBD1 (6 bases). The CDR3 runs to 12 residues. V was trimmed by 8 bases and J by 8 bases, leaving 12 bases between them. Germline loops: CDR1 SGHVS, CDR2 FQNEAQ. CDR3 DNA: TGTGCCAGCTCAGGGGAAGCGGGGGAGCTGTTTTTT. Its translation is CASSGEAGELFF.

The chain recombines TRBV9 with TRBJ2-1, with a possible D match to TRBD1 (6 bases). Trimming removed 3 bases from V and 8 bases from J, with 9 bases in between. Germline-derived CDR1 and CDR2 are SGDLS and YYNGEE. The CDR3 has 12 residues. CDR3 coding DNA: TGTGCCAGCAGCGCTTACAGGGATGAGCAGTTCTTC. This gives the protein CASSAYRDEQFF.

The chain has TRBV27 and TRBJ2-7; perhaps TRBD2 as D (5 bases). Germline assignment: CDR1 MNHEY and CDR2 SMNVEV (reference sequence). V lost 5 bases, J lost 2 bases, and 16 bases lay in between. The CDR3 covers 15 residues. CDR3 DNA: TGTGCCAGCAGTCGATTTTCGGGGTCTCCCTACGAGCAGTACTTC. It encodes CASSRFSGSPYEQYF.

This clone has more than one count but fewer than ten. The chain combines TRBV28 with TRBJ2-7, with 9 positions matching TRBD1. Germline V gene lookup returns CDR1 MDHEN and CDR2 SYDVKM. The V segment lost 6 bases and the J segment 2 bases; nucleotides outside the gene matches: 2. The CDR3 totals 13 residues. CDR3 sequence: CASRWTGAYEQYF. The CDR3 DNA is TGTGCCAGCAGGTGGACAGGGGCCTACGAGCAGTACTTC. Complete variable domain (other parts from reference TRBV28 and TRBJ2-7): DVKVTQSSRYLVKRTGEKVFLECVQDMDHENMFWYRQDPGLGLRLIYFSYDVKMKEKGDIPEGYSVSREKKERFSLILESASTNQTSMYLCASRWTGAYEQYFGPGTRLTVT.

Concerning this clone itself: The same CDR3 is also encoded by other DNA sequences in this sample. The chain has TRBV7-9 and TRBJ1-2; the D is unclear. V lost 3 bases and J 8 bases, leaving 4 bases between the germline ends. CDR1 is SEHNR and CDR2 is FQNEAQ in the germline V gene (reference sequence). CDR3 length: 10 residues. In DNA, the CDR3 is TGTGCCAGCAGCTTGGGGGGCTACACCTTC. It specifies CASSLGGYTF.

V and J are TRBV10-2 and TRBJ2-7; the D call may be TRBD1 or TRBD2 (6 bases each). Germline V lookup: CDR1 WSHSY, CDR2 SAAADI. V shed 4 bases and J shed 3 bases, with 19 bases lying between them. This CDR3 region has 16 residues. In DNA, the CDR3 is TGCGCCAGCAGTGCTAAGGACGGGGGCCGAGTCTACGAGCAGTACTTC. Amino acid sequence: CASSAKDGGRVYEQYF.

The V call is TRBV13, the J call TRBJ2-5, with D possibly called TRBD1 or TRBD2 (6 bases each). Trimming removed 2 bases from V and 0 bases from J, with 10 bases in between. The CDR3 has 15 residues. Looked up from germline, CDR1 is PRHDT and CDR2 is FYEKMQ (reference sequence). CDR3 bases: TGTGCCAGCAGCTTAACTAGGGGGGACCAAGAGACCCAGTACTTC. Its translation: CASSLTRGDQETQYF.

This clone was seen a few times. The rearrangement uses TRBV27 and TRBJ2-2; TRBD1 is a possible D gene (5 bases). Trimming left V 5 bases short and J 5 bases short, with 9 bases between. Germline CDR1 reads MNHEY; CDR2 reads SMNVEV (reference sequence). The CDR3 has 13 amino acids. The CDR3 DNA sequence: TGTGCCAGCAGTACCTCAGGGACCGGGGAGCTGTTTTTT. Translated: CASSTSGTGELFF.

This clone was found a few times. This chain links TRBV2 with TRBJ2-4, with no clear D. CDR1 SNHLY and CDR2 FYNNEI come from the germline V gene. Trimming stripped 4 bases from V and 3 bases from J, with 10 bases between. The CDR3 runs to 14 residues. The CDR3 sequence is CASSAGSGKNIQYF. The CDR3 DNA sequence: TGTGCCAGCAGTGCCGGGTCGGGCAAAAACATTCAGTACTTC.

This clone appeared a few times. The rearrangement joins TRBV5-6 to TRBJ2-3; 7 positions match TRBD2. Trimming took 2 bases from V and 1 from J; bases not matched to a gene: 4. The germline V gene has CDR1 SGHDT and CDR2 YYEEEE. The CDR3 is 15 amino acids. DNA of the CDR3: TGTGCCAGCAGCTTCCAGCGGGGTGGCACAGATACGCAGTATTTT. Its protein is CASSFQRGGTDTQYF.

This clone was counted only a few times. The V and J genes are TRBV6-5 and TRBJ1-2, with TRBD1 matching over 8 bases. Trimming cost V 4 bases and J 6 bases; bases outside gene matches: 1. The CDR3 length is 12 residues. Germline CDR1 and CDR2: MNHEY and SVGAGI. In nucleotides, the CDR3 is TGTGCCAGCAGTTCGACAGGGGATGGCTACACCTTC. This encodes CASSSTGDGYTF.

V usage is TRBV6-5 and J usage is TRBJ2-7; maybe TRBD2 (5 bases). The CDR3 is made up of 12 amino acids. V dropped 6 bases and J dropped 2 bases, with 8 bases sitting between them. The germline CDR1 and CDR2 sequences are MNHEY and SVGAGI. CDR3 sequence reads: CASSGIPYEQYF. CDR3 nucleotides: TGTGCCAGCAGCGGGATCCCCTACGAGCAGTACTTC.

The V call is TRBV7-9, the J call TRBJ2-5; 8 nucleotides match TRBD1. The CDR3 extends over 15 amino acids. Germline CDR1 SEHNR, CDR2 FQNEAQ (reference sequence). The V gene end was trimmed by 2 bases and the J gene end by 0 bases; junction bases not matched to a gene: 2. CDR3 sequence reads: CASSLNRGNQETQYF. CDR3 nucleotide sequence: TGTGCCAGCAGCTTAAACAGGGGGAACCAAGAGACCCAGTACTTC.

In this sample, this clone turned up many times. CDR3 bases: TGTGCCAGCAGCTTAGGAGGGAGCACTAACTATGGCTACACCTTC. It encodes CASSLGGSTNYGYTF. The chain couples TRBV11-2 to TRBJ1-2; D remains unclear. Germline V lookup: CDR1 SGHAT, CDR2 FQNNGV. The CDR3 runs to 15 residues. The V end was cut by 1 base, the J end by 0 bases, with 9 bases between.